A single sample is the source of the 20 T cell receptor beta chains below, sequenced in a study of blood T cell repertoires in COVID-19. Sequencing used immunoSEQ multiplex PCR; TCRdb keeps in-frame clones, though not all of them. The sample holds some 200,000 clones, approximately 80% seen once. Source material: peripheral blood. The receptors derive from a woman aged 55-69 years who had recovered from COVID-19.

The rearrangement links TRBV5-5 to TRBJ1-4, with 8 bases matching TRBD1. Germline loops: CDR1 SGHKS, CDR2 YYEKEE (reference sequence). CDR3 size: 15 residues. With V trimmed by 0 bases and J by 7 bases, 5 bases remained unmatched. The chain's CDR3 is CASSLGSGGGEKLFF. The CDR3 coding sequence is TGTGCCAGCAGCTTGGGGTCAGGGGGCGGTGAAAAACTGTTTTTT.

The chain couples TRBV30 to TRBJ2-5, with D possibly TRBD2 on 6 matching bases. The CDR3 totals 13 residues. From germline, CDR1 is GTSNPN and CDR2 SVGIG (reference sequence). V lost 0 bases to trimming and J lost 5 bases, with 10 bases between them. CDR3 sequence: CAWSVGGWETQYF. The CDR3 nucleotides read TGTGCCTGGAGTGTAGGAGGGTGGGAGACCCAGTACTTC.

This chain uses TRBV3-1 (or the pseudogene TRBV3-2) with TRBJ2-3; D remains unclear. Trimming took off 2 bases at V and 7 bases at J, with 10 bases between the two ends. This CDR3 has 13 residues. Per germline, CDR1 LGHDT and CDR2 YNNKEL (reference sequence). CDR3 DNA sequence: TGTGCCAGCAGCCAATCCCGATCTAATACGCAGTATTTT. Its translation is CASSQSRSNTQYF.

The V gene is TRBV5-8, the J gene TRBJ1-4, with 7 bases fitting TRBD1. Per germline, CDR1 SGHTS and CDR2 YDEGEE. V lost 3 bases, J lost 1 base, and 6 bases stayed unmatched. The CDR3 totals 16 residues. This chain's CDR3 is CASSSFQGETNEKLFF. In DNA, the CDR3 is TGTGCCAGCAGCTCGTTCCAGGGGGAAACTAATGAAAAACTGTTTTTT.

The chain couples TRBV6-2 or TRBV6-3 to TRBJ1-4; TRBD1 agrees at 9 bases. The J segment lost 4 bases and the V segment lost 3 bases, leaving 6 bases of the junction unmatched. The CDR3 runs to 16 residues. Looked up from germline, CDR1 is MNHEY and CDR2 is SVGEGT. CDR3 DNA sequence: TGTGCCAGCAGTTATATGGGGACAGGGAGTAATGAAAAACTGTTTTTT. It translates to CASSYMGTGSNEKLFF.

J is TRBJ2-5 and V is TRBV5-8; 11 bases line up with TRBD2. V lost 0 bases and J lost 5; bases outside the gene matches: 0. The CDR3 is made up of 14 amino acids. The germline gives CDR1 SGHTS, CDR2 YDEGEE. This CDR3 reads CASSLGLAGETQYF. The CDR3 nucleotides read TGTGCCAGCAGCTTGGGACTAGCGGGGGAGACCCAGTACTTC.

The gene calls are TRBV30 and TRBJ1-1; the match to TRBD1 covers 7 bases. Germline V lookup: CDR1 GTSNPN, CDR2 SVGIG (reference sequence). Trimming at V came to 0 bases and at J to 6 bases, leaving 10 bases not matched to a gene. The CDR3 length is 15 residues. CDR3 sequence: CAWSVLGTAESEAFF. The CDR3 region has the DNA TGTGCCTGGAGTGTCCTAGGGACAGCCGAATCTGAAGCTTTCTTT.

The V gene is TRBV6-2 or TRBV6-3, the J gene TRBJ2-4; D might be TRBD2 (6 bases). The germline CDR1 and CDR2 sequences are MNHEY and SVGEGT. The CDR3 totals 15 residues. Trimming removed 1 base at V and 7 bases at J, with 14 bases between. CDR3 sequence: CASSYWRGERNIQYF. DNA of the CDR3: TGTGCCAGCAGTTACTGGAGGGGCGAGCGGAACATTCAGTACTTC.

V usage is TRBV7-8 and J usage is TRBJ2-1; 8 bases map to TRBD1. The CDR3 is 15 residues long. V dropped 5 bases and J dropped 7; count of bases not matched to a gene: 10. Germline CDR1 SGHVS, CDR2 FQNEAQ. This CDR3 reads CASSPPPRGRNEQFF. The CDR3 nucleotides read TGTGCCAGCAGCCCACCCCCCAGGGGGCGTAATGAGCAGTTCTTC. Full variable domain (rest looked up from reference TRBV7-8 and TRBJ2-1): GAGVSQSPRYKVAKRGQDVALRCDPISGHVSLFWYQQALGQGPEFLTYFQNEAQLDKSGLPSDRFFAERPEGSVSTLKIQRTQQEDSAVYLCASSPPPRGRNEQFFGPGTRLTVL.

The chain joins TRBV27 to TRBJ1-6; D not certain. Germline V gene lookup returns CDR1 MNHEY and CDR2 SMNVEV (reference sequence). The CDR3 is 18 residues long. V gave up 4 bases and J gave up 6 bases, with 22 bases separating them. The CDR3: CASSSILRLRGGNSPLHF. Written as DNA, the CDR3 is TGTGCCAGCAGTTCCATCCTGAGGCTCCGGGGAGGTAATTCACCCCTCCACTTT.

This clone was observed at least ten times. The V call is TRBV7-2, the J call TRBJ1-6; D remains ambiguous. Trimming pared 1 base from V and 9 bases from J, leaving 7 bases between. The CDR3 runs 13 residues. The germline CDR1 and CDR2 sequences are SGHTA and FQGNSA. Here the CDR3 reads CASSLERSSPLHF. CDR3 DNA sequence: TGTGCCAGCAGCTTAGAGCGGAGTTCACCCCTCCACTTT.

J is TRBJ2-7 and V is TRBV6-2 or TRBV6-3, with 9 bases fitting TRBD1. V lost 2 bases and J lost 5; bases outside the gene matches: 7. Germline CDR1 is MNHEY and CDR2 is SVGEGT. CDR3 length: 15 residues. This CDR3 is CASSYTGTGRHEQYF. In DNA form, the CDR3 reads TGTGCCAGCAGTTACACCGGGACAGGGAGGCACGAGCAGTACTTC.

This chain joins TRBV3-1 (or the pseudogene TRBV3-2) and TRBJ2-5, with no clear D. Germline V gene lookup returns CDR1 LGHDT and CDR2 YNNKEL (reference sequence). The V end lost 4 bases, the J end lost 1 base, and 10 bases lay between the germline ends. This CDR3 comprises 14 residues. CDR3: CASSPQVVQETQYF. The CDR3 nucleotides read TGTGCCAGCAGCCCCCAGGTTGTCCAAGAGACCCAGTACTTC.

The chain is built from TRBV3-1 (or the pseudogene TRBV3-2) and TRBJ2-3; TRBD1 might be the D (5 bases). Deletions cut 4 bases from V and 5 bases from J, with 13 bases between. The CDR3 covers 14 residues. Germline V lookup: CDR1 LGHDT, CDR2 YNNKEL (reference sequence). Here the CDR3 DNA reads TGTGCCAGCAGCCCAGGGATAGTGCGAGATACGCAGTATTTT. This codes for CASSPGIVRDTQYF.

This clone appeared a single time. The gene calls are TRBV2 and TRBJ1-1; D unclear. CDR1 is SNHLY, CDR2 FYNNEI, per germline. The V end lost 8 bases, the J end lost 3 bases, and 7 bases lay between the germline ends. The CDR3 runs to 11 residues. CDR3 sequence reads: CASGEDTEAFF. The CDR3 nucleotides read TGTGCCAGCGGCGAGGACACTGAAGCTTTCTTT.

V gene TRBV12-5 combines with J gene TRBJ2-1, with 9 nucleotides matching TRBD1. Germline V gene data show CDR1 as LGHNT and CDR2 as FRNRAP. V trimming: 5 bases; J trimming: 2 bases; junction bases outside the gene matches: 7. The CDR3 totals 16 residues. The CDR3 loop is CASGETTGGPYNEQFF. The CDR3 region has the DNA TGTGCTAGTGGTGAAACTACAGGGGGCCCCTACAATGAGCAGTTCTTC. The full variable domain, in which reference TRBV12-5 and TRBJ2-1 provide the parts outside the CDR3, is DARVTQTPRHKVTEMGQEVTMRCQPILGHNTVFWYRQTMMQGLELLAYFRNRAPLDDSGMPKDRFSAEMPDATLATLKIQPSEPRDSAVYFCASGETTGGPYNEQFFGPGTRLTVL.

The chain recombines TRBV11-2 with TRBJ1-2, with 12 bases matching TRBD1. J gave up 8 bases and V 4 bases, and 11 bases lay outside the gene matches. Germline-derived CDR1 and CDR2 are SGHAT and FQNNGV. This CDR3 contains 16 residues. The CDR3 nucleotides read TGTGCCAGCAGCTCGCTACGGGGACAGGGGGCGGAAGGCTACACCTTC. It encodes CASSSLRGQGAEGYTF.

J is TRBJ1-2 and V is TRBV28, with 9 bases identical to TRBD1. Germline V gives CDR1 MDHEN, CDR2 SYDVKM. This CDR3 contains 15 residues. V shed 5 bases, J shed 4 bases, and the junction held 8 bases outside the gene matches. The CDR3 DNA reads as TGTGCCAGCAGTACGGGACAGGGAAGCGGCTATGGCTACACCTTC. As protein: CASSTGQGSGYGYTF.

J is TRBJ1-4 and V is TRBV6-5, with 11 bases fitting TRBD1. The V gene's germline CDR1 is MNHEY and CDR2 SVGAGI. The length of the CDR3 is 14 residues. J lost 6 bases, V lost 4 bases, and 1 base had no gene match. The CDR3 region has the DNA TGTGCCAGCAGTTGGACAGGGGGCTATGAAAAACTGTTTTTT. Translating gives CASSWTGGYEKLFF.

The V gene is TRBV7-2, the J gene TRBJ2-5, with D tentatively TRBD2 (6 bases). Germline-derived CDR1 and CDR2 are SGHTA and FQGNSA. The CDR3 loop spans 16 amino acids. V was clipped by 8 bases and J by 2 bases, with 21 bases between them. CDR3 sequence (DNA): TGTGCCAGCCGAGCTCCTCCCGGGGGATTACAAGAGACCCAGTACTTC. It specifies CASRAPPGGLQETQYF. The whole variable domain, filled in from reference TRBV7-2 and TRBJ2-5, reads GAGVSQSPSNKVTEKGKDVELRCDPISGHTALYWYRQSLGQGLEFLIYFQGNSAPDKSGLPSDRFSAERTGGSVSTLTIQRTQQEDSAVYLCASRAPPGGLQETQYFGPGTRLLVL.